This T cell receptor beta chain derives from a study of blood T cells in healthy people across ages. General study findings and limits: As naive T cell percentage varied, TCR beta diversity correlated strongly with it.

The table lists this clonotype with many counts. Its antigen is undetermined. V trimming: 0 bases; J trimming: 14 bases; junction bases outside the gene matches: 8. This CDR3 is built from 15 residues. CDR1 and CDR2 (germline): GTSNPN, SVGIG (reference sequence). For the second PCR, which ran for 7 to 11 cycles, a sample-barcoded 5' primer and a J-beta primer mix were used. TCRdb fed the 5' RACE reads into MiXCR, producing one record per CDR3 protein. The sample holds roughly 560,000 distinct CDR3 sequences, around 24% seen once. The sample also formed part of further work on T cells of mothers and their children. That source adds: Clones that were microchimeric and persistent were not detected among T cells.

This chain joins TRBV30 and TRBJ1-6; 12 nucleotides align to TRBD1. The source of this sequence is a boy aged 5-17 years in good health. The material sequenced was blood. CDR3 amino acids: CAWSVPGTGGRALHF. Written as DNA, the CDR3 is TGTGCCTGGAGTGTACCCGGGACAGGGGGCAGGGCCCTCCACTTT.